This is a list of T cell receptor beta chains from one sample in a study of blood T cells in healthy people across ages. TCRdb itself ran the 5' RACE reads through MiXCR, one entry per CDR3 protein. The repertoire consists of around 1,100,000 distinct CDR3 sequences, with around two fifths occurring once and the leading ten covering 13%. Sequenced input: blood. The receptors were gathered from a man between 18 and 35 years old in good health. Both conserved end residues are part of each CDR3. The order of the fields is J gene, V gene, CDR3 length, CDR3 protein.

>TRBJ1-1|TRBV6-5|12
CASHRVNTEAFF
>TRBJ2-7|TRBV20-1|14
CSAFRTSATYEQYF
>TRBJ2-7|TRBV5-1|13
CASSLSRSDEQYF
>TRBJ1-2|TRBV5-1|15
CASSLALSGAVGYTF
>TRBJ1-1|TRBV29-1|11
CSVIRQAEAFF
>TRBJ1-2|TRBV3-1|14
CASSQVLADYGYTF
>TRBJ1-1|TRBV5-1|16
CASSVGQGEQNTEAFF
>TRBJ1-1|TRBV4-2|17
CASSQAGTGPPFGEAFF
>TRBJ2-2|TRBV6-5|14
CASSWVSRTGELFF
>TRBJ1-2|TRBV6-6|14
CASSFEVGGYGYTF
>TRBJ1-2|TRBV5-1|15
CASSFGDRDFGGYTF
>TRBJ2-5|TRBV6-1|15
CASSENRRVQETQYF
>-|TRBV25-1|15
CASSEWTGVTYEQYF
>TRBJ1-4|TRBV20-1|14
CSARGQGICEKLFF
>TRBJ1-2|TRBV3-1|12
CASSQDFRGYTF
>TRBJ2-3|TRBV12-3/TRBV12-4|13
CASSGPSSNTQYF
>TRBJ1-6|TRBV7-2|17
CASSIVGLSSYNSPLHF
>TRBJ1-1|TRBV3-1|17
CASSPGQGGFKNTEAFF
>TRBJ1-2|TRBV14|15
CASSSTGRLYYGYTF
>TRBJ2-3|TRBV5-4|17
CASSFRSGAHSTDTQYF
>TRBJ1-2|TRBV7-3|14
CASGDSRANYGYTF
>TRBJ2-1|TRBV9|16
CASSLLRDSSYNEQFF
>TRBJ1-2|TRBV29-1|15
CSVSTGGDREHGYTF
>TRBJ2-4|TRBV11-2|13
CASRITSGNIQYF
>TRBJ2-1|TRBV4-1|15
CASSLTQGRGDSKFF
>TRBJ2-3|TRBV5-1|14
CASSYPGDGDTQYF
>TRBJ2-5|TRBV6-2/TRBV6-3|15
CASSYWRSGQETQYF
>TRBJ2-3|TRBV6-2/TRBV6-3|11
CASSYERGQYF
>TRBJ2-1|TRBV7-9|17
CASSLWMGDYLDNEQFF
>TRBJ1-5|TRBV5-1|15
CASSLDGAGNQPQHF
>-|TRBV4-1|17
CASSQGIPGAVLYEQYF
>TRBJ1-1|TRBV2|10
CASMSGEAFF
>TRBJ1-2|TRBV20-1|13
CSASRDWSYGYTF
>TRBJ2-3|TRBV28|12
CATGREPDTQYF
>TRBJ1-2|TRBV12-3/TRBV12-4|12
CASSLIGNGYTF
>TRBJ1-2|TRBV5-1|14
CASSRDTTSYGYTF
>TRBJ1-1|TRBV7-6|15
CASSKETGGNTEAFF
>TRBJ1-2|TRBV6-5|14
CASNTPGQNYGYTF
>TRBJ2-5|TRBV24-1|16
CATSDSAGEDPNEQYF
>TRBJ2-5|TRBV12-3/TRBV12-4|14
CASREGATKETQYF
>TRBJ2-3|TRBV20-1|14
CSARWGGFEDTQYF
>TRBJ1-1|TRBV7-2|15
CASSSRIQDGFRAFF